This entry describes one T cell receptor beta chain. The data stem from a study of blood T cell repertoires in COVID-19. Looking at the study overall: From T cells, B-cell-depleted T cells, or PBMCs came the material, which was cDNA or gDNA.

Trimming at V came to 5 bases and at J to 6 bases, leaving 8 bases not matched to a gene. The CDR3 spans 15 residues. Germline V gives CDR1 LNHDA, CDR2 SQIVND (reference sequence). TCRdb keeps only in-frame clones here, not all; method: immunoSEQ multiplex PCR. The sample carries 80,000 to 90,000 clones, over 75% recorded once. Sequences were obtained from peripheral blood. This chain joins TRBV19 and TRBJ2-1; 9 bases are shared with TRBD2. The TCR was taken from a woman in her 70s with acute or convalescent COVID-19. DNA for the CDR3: TGTGCCAGTAGTTTGGATAGCGGGAGCTCCAATGAGCAGTTCTTC. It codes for CASSLDSGSSNEQFF.